This T cell receptor beta chain came from a study of blood T cell repertoires in COVID-19. The germline V gene encodes CDR1 SGHAT and CDR2 FQNNGV. Between the trimmed V and J ends, which lost 1 base and 8 bases, there was a span of 8 bases. The CDR3 has 12 amino acids. Original analysis: Nucleated cell counts were estimated from reference gene primer amplification. This table comes from immunoSEQ multiplex PCR, and its TCRdb copy is limited to in-frame clones, with some not included. Clone size and V and J calls were adopted from that table, with D and trimming inferred from the DNA. Altogether over 450,000 clones are present, 85% to 90% being singletons, with the ten largest covering less than 9%.

Sequencing was carried out using peripheral blood. The chain joins TRBV11-2 to TRBJ1-1; unclear D gene. This TCR was recovered from a woman aged 45-60 years with COVID-19, enrolled during active disease. CDR3: CASSLAPREAFF. Written as DNA, the CDR3 is TGTGCCAGCAGCTTAGCACCCAGGGAAGCTTTCTTT.